This T cell receptor (beta chain) was profiled in a study of beta chain features in type 1 diabetes. The CDR3 totals 15 residues. CDR1 and CDR2 (germline): MGHDK, SYGVNS. V lost 8 bases, J lost 8 bases, and 13 bases stayed unmatched. This clone was seen only a few times. Its antigen remains unknown. In all sorted populations, purity surpassed 95%. Overall study results and limits: All four CD4+ subsets of Type 1 diabetes patients contained TCRB CDR3s that were moderately but significantly shorter.

Expressed TCRB transcripts got sequenced, as all isolated RNA was reverse transcribed. Only in-frame clones appear in the TCRdb table, and some are missing; sequencing was by immunoSEQ multiplex PCR. Of around 690,000 clones in the sample, around 12% were seen once. V and J are TRBV25-1 and TRBJ2-1, with 9 nucleotides matching TRBD1. This clonotype was obtained from a young man with type 1 diabetes. The sample taken for sequencing was naive CD4+ T cells from blood. The DNA of the CDR3 is TGTGCCAGCTCCAAGCTACGGGACAGGGACCATGAGCAGTTCTTC. Amino acids: CASSKLRDRDHEQFF.